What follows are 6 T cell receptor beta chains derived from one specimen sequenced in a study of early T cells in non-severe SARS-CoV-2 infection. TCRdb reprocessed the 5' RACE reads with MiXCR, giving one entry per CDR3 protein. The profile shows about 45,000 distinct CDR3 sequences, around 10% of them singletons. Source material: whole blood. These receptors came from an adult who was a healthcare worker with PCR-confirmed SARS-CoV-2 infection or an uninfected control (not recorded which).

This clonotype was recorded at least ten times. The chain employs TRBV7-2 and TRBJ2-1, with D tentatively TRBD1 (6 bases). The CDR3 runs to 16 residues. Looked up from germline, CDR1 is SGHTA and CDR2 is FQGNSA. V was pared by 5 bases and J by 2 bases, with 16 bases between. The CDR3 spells CASSPQTGIPYNEQFF. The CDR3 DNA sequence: TGTGCCAGCAGCCCCCAAACAGGGATCCCCTACAATGAGCAGTTCTTC.

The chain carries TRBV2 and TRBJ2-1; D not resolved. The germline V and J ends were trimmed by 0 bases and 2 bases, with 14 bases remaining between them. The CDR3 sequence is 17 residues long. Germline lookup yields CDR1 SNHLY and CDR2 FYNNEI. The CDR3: CASSEANPASAYNEQFF. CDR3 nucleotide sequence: TGTGCCAGCAGTGAAGCGAATCCAGCGTCGGCCTACAATGAGCAGTTCTTC. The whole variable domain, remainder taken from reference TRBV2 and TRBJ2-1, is EPEVTQTPSHQVTQMGQEVILRCVPISNHLYFYWYRQILGQKVEFLVSFYNNEISEKSEIFDDQFSVERPDGSNFTLKIRSTKLEDSAMYFCASSEANPASAYNEQFFGPGTRLTVL.

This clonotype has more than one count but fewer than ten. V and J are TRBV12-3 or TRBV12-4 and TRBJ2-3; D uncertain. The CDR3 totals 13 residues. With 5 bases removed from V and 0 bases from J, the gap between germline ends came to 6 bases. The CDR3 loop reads CASSKSSTDTQYF. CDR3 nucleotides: TGTGCCAGCAGTAAGTCTAGCACAGATACGCAGTATTTT.

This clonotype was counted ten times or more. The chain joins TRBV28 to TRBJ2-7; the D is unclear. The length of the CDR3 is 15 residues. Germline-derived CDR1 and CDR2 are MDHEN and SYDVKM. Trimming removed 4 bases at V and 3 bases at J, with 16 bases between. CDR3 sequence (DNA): TGTGCCAGCAGTTCGATCGAAAGGGTCCACTACGAGCAGTACTTC. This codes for CASSSIERVHYEQYF.

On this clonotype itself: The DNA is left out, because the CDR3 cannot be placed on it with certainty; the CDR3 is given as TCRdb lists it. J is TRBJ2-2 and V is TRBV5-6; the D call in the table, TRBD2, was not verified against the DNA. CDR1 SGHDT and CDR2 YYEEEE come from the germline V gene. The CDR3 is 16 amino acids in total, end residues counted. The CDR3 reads CASSRIAGGSTGSCFF.

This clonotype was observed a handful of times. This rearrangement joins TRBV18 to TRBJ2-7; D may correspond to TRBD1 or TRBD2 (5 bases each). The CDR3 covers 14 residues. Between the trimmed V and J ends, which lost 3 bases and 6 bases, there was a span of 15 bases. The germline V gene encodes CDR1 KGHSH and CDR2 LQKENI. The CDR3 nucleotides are TGTGCCAGCTCACCGGACACGGATGGGGGCGAGCAGTACTTC. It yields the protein CASSPDTDGGEQYF.